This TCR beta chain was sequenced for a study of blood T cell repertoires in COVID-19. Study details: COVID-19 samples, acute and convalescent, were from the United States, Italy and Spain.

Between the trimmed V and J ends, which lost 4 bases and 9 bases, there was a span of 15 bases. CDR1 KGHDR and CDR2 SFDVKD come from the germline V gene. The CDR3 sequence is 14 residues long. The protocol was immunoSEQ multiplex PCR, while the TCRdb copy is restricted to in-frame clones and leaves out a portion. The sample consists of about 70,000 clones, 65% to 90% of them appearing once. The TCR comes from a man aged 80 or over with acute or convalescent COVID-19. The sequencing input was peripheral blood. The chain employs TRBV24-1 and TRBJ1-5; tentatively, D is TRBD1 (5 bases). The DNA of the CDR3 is TGTGCCACCAGTGACCCAAGGGGCGACAGGCCCCAGCATTTT. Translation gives CATSDPRGDRPQHF.